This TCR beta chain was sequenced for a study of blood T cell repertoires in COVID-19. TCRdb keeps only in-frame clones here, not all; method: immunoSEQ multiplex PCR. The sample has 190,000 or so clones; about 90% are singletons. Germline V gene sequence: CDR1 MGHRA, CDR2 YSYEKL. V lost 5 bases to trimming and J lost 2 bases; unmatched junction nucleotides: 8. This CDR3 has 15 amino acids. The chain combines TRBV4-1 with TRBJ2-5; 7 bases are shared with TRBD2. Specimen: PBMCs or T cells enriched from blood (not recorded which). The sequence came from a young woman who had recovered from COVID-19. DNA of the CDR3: TGCGCCAGCAGCAAACCCGGGACTACTCAAGAGACCCAGTACTTC. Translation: CASSKPGTTQETQYF.